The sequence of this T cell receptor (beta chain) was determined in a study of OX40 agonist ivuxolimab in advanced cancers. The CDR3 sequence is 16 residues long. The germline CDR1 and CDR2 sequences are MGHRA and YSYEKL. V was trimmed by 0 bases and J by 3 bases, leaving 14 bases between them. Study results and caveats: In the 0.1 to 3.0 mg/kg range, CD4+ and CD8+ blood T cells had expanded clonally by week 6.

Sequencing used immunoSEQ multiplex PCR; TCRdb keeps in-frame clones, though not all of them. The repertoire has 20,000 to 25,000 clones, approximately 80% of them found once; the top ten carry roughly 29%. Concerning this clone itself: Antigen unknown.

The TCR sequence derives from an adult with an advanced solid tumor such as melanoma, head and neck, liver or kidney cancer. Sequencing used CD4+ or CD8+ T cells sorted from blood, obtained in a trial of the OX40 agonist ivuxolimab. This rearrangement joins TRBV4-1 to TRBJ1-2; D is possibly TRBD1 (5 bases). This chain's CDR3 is CASSQEVVAGDYGYTF. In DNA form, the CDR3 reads TGCGCCAGCAGCCAAGAGGTCGTGGCGGGGGACTATGGCTACACCTTC.